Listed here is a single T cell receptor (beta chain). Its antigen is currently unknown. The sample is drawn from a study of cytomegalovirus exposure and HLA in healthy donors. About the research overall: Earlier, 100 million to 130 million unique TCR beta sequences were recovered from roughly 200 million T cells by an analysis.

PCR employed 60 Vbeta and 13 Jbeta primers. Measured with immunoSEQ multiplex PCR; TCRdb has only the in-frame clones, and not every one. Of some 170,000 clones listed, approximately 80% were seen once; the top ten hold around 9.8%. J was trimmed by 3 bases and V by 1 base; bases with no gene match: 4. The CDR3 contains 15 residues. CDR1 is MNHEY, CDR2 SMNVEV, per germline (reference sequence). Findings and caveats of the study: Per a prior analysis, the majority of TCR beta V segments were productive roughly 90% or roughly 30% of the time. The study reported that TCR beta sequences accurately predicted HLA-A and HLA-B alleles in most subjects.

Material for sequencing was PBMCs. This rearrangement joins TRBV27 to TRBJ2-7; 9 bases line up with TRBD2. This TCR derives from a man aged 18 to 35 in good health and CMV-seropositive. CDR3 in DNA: TGTGCCAGCAGTTTATTAGCGGGAGAACTCTACGAGCAGTACTTC. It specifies CASSLLAGELYEQYF.